The 29 T cell receptor beta chains presented below share a single source sample, sequenced in a study of blood T cell repertoires in COVID-19 (dated by TCRdb to the early 2020s). The library was produced with the immunoSEQ multiplex PCR assay. Here the immuneACCESS table is served through TCRdb, limited to in-frame sequences with V and J called. Missing clones are a known gap in these copies; in checked studies unresolved V genes cover under half, and the rest lacks a known reason. Within this sample are nearly 300,000 clones, with roughly 83% of them counted one time only. More than 1.2% of the sample is held by the ten biggest clonotypes. The material sequenced was peripheral blood. The receptors stem from a human donor with COVID-19, enrolled during active disease. The donor label of this sample is uncertain.

This chain links TRBV19 with TRBJ1-2; 7 bases align to TRBD1. Germline trimming cut 4 bases from V and 1 base from J; bases unmatched to any gene: 6. In germline, CDR1 is LNHDA, CDR2 SQIVND (reference sequence). There are 15 residues in the CDR3. DNA of the CDR3: TGTGCCAGTAGTACCCAGCACAGGGGTAACTATGGCTACACCTTC. As protein: CASSTQHRGNYGYTF.

The V and J genes are TRBV30 and TRBJ2-1; 13 bases agree with TRBD2. The CDR3 has 15 amino acids. J was trimmed by 8 bases and V by 2 bases; bases with no gene match: 6. Per germline, CDR1 GTSNPN and CDR2 SVGIG (reference sequence). CDR3 amino acids: CAWSTALAGGDEQFF. The CDR3 DNA sequence: TGTGCCTGGAGTACCGCACTAGCGGGAGGGGATGAGCAGTTCTTC.

This sequence joins TRBV19 and TRBJ2-5; 10 positions agree with TRBD2. The CDR3 is 16 residues long. From germline, CDR1 is LNHDA and CDR2 SQIVND (reference sequence). V was clipped by 2 bases and J by 4 bases; unmatched bases: 7. CDR3 residues: CASSIQAGGRAETQYF. The CDR3, as DNA: TGTGCCAGTAGTATACAAGCGGGAGGGCGGGCAGAGACCCAGTACTTC.

The chain carries TRBV28 and TRBJ2-2; 8 bases align to TRBD1. The V gene's germline CDR1 is MDHEN and CDR2 SYDVKM. There are 16 residues in the CDR3. J gave up 6 bases and V 1 base, and 7 bases lay outside the gene matches. CDR3 bases: TGTGCCAGCAGTTTATTCGGGACAGGACTATCCGGGGAGCTGTTTTTT. Translating it yields CASSLFGTGLSGELFF.

The rearrangement uses TRBV5-1 and TRBJ2-3; TRBD2 agrees at 8 bases. Trimming cost V 0 bases and J 5 bases; bases outside gene matches: 8. Per germline, CDR1 SGHRS and CDR2 YFSETQ. CDR3 length: 16 amino acids. CDR3 in DNA: TGCGCCAGCAGCTTGGGTCCAGCGGGAGAGGTAGATACGCAGTATTTT. Its protein product is CASSLGPAGEVDTQYF.

CDR3 region: CASSPRVSQPQHF. The DNA of the CDR3 is TGTGCCAGCAGCCCCCGAGTGTCGCAGCCCCAGCATTTT. The gene calls are TRBV3-1 (or the pseudogene TRBV3-2) and TRBJ1-5; D is uncertain. This CDR3 has 13 residues. Germline V lookup: CDR1 LGHDT, CDR2 YNNKEL (reference sequence). Between the trimmed V and J ends, which lost 4 bases and 7 bases, there was a span of 11 bases.

The genes are TRBV2 and TRBJ2-1, with 12 nucleotides matching TRBD1. This CDR3 region has 15 residues. The ends lost 6 bases at V and 2 bases at J; junction bases unmatched: 2. Germline V gene sequence: CDR1 SNHLY, CDR2 FYNNEI. CDR3 protein: CASRGDRGPYNEQFF. CDR3 nucleotide sequence: TGTGCCAGCAGAGGGGACAGGGGGCCCTACAATGAGCAGTTCTTC.

The V gene is TRBV28, the J gene TRBJ2-7; the D is unclear. V lost 7 bases and J 5 bases, leaving 18 bases between the germline ends. The germline V gene has CDR1 MDHEN and CDR2 SYDVKM. The CDR3 runs 14 residues. The CDR3 coding sequence is TGTGCCAGCAACCAACCCCGCCCAACTGACGAGCAGTACTTC. It specifies CASNQPRPTDEQYF.

This clone was counted at least ten times. This sequence joins TRBV6-5 and TRBJ2-7, with 9 bases fitting TRBD1. The CDR3 loop spans 14 amino acids. Germline CDR1 reads MNHEY; CDR2 reads SVGAGI. Losses at the gene ends were 6 bases for V and 2 bases for J; bases not matched to a gene: 5. The CDR3 protein is CASRRGQGPYEQYF. As DNA, the CDR3 is TGTGCCAGCAGACGGGGACAGGGCCCCTACGAGCAGTACTTC.

The chain uses TRBV7-2 and TRBJ2-7; D perhaps matches TRBD1 (5 bases). Trimming cost V 2 bases and J 2 bases, with 13 bases left between them. Germline V gene data show CDR1 as SGHTA and CDR2 as FQGNSA. This CDR3 spans 15 amino acids. The CDR3 sequence: CASSLTPQGTYEQYF. The CDR3, as DNA: TGTGCCAGCAGCTTAACTCCGCAGGGTACCTACGAGCAGTACTTC. Full variable domain (remainder filled in from reference TRBV7-2 and TRBJ2-7): GAGVSQSPSNKVTEKGKDVELRCDPISGHTALYWYRQSLGQGLEFLIYFQGNSAPDKSGLPSDRFSAERTGGSVSTLTIQRTQQEDSAVYLCASSLTPQGTYEQYFGPGTRLTVT.

The V call is TRBV7-8, the J call TRBJ1-5, with D perhaps TRBD1 (6 bases). CDR1 is SGHVS, CDR2 FQNEAQ, per germline. V was clipped by 5 bases and J by 0 bases, with 17 bases between them. The CDR3 is made up of 17 amino acids. The CDR3 protein is CASSLAFGGGSNQPQHF. For the CDR3, the DNA is TGTGCCAGCAGCCTCGCCTTTGGGGGCGGTAGCAATCAGCCCCAGCATTTT.

The chain is built from TRBV30 and TRBJ2-5; D is perhaps TRBD2 (7 bases). The V end lost 0 bases, the J end lost 4 bases, and 15 bases lay between the germline ends. The CDR3 contains 15 residues. Per the germline V gene, CDR1 is GTSNPN and CDR2 is SVGIG (reference sequence). The DNA for the CDR3 is TGTGCCTGGAGTGTACTAGCTAGGGGGGGAGAGACCCAGTACTTC. Residues: CAWSVLARGGETQYF.

In its sample, this clone was seen a few times. This chain joins TRBV4-3 and TRBJ1-3; no reliable D call. CDR3 length: 15 residues. CDR1 and CDR2 (germline): LGHNA, YSLEER. V was clipped by 8 bases and J by 5 bases, with 19 bases between them. CDR3: CASATGDTDRNTIYF. CDR3 sequence (DNA): TGCGCCAGCGCTACCGGAGATACGGATCGAAACACCATATATTTT.

The rearrangement links TRBV7-2 to TRBJ2-2; D gene unclear. V shed 5 bases and J shed 3 bases, with 16 bases lying between them. The CDR3 extends over 16 amino acids. CDR1 is SGHTA and CDR2 is FQGNSA in the germline V gene. The CDR3 nucleotides are TGTGCCAGCAGCCCGAGACACCCACTCGACACCGGGGAGCTGTTTTTT. Translating gives CASSPRHPLDTGELFF.

The CDR3 DNA is TGTGCCTGGAGTAAGAACACCAACTACGAGCAGTACTTC. Its translation is CAWSKNTNYEQYF. The V and J genes are TRBV30 and TRBJ2-7; no clear D gene. The CDR3 loop spans 13 amino acids. Germline V gives CDR1 GTSNPN, CDR2 SVGIG (reference sequence). Trimming took off 2 bases at V and 3 bases at J, with 11 bases between the two ends.

The chain combines TRBV3-1 (or the pseudogene TRBV3-2) with TRBJ2-7, with D perhaps matching TRBD1 (5 bases). The CDR3 loop spans 13 amino acids. V shed 4 bases and J shed 6 bases, with 13 bases lying between them. Germline CDR1 is LGHDT and CDR2 is YNNKEL (reference sequence). The CDR3 DNA follows: TGTGCCAGCAGCCCTTGGGGCGGTTTCGAGCAGTACTTC. Protein: CASSPWGGFEQYF.

The rearrangement links TRBV7-8 to TRBJ1-1; maybe TRBD1 (5 bases). This CDR3 region has 13 residues. Germline lookup yields CDR1 SGHVS and CDR2 FQNEAQ. Trimming stripped 6 bases from V and 1 base from J, with 9 bases between. CDR3 coding DNA: TGTGCCAGCAGGACCGACAGGAACACTGAAGCTTTCTTT. Residues: CASRTDRNTEAFF.

The chain joins TRBV5-4 to TRBJ1-2; 8 bases align to TRBD1. The CDR3 is 14 amino acids. The trim removed 4 bases at V and 4 bases at J, leaving 6 bases unmatched. Looked up from germline, CDR1 is SGHNT and CDR2 is YYREEE (reference sequence). Here the CDR3 reads CASSRQGAAYGYTF. For the CDR3, the DNA is TGTGCCAGCAGCCGGCAGGGGGCGGCCTATGGCTACACCTTC. The variable domain in full, completed from reference TRBV5-4 and TRBJ1-2, reads ETGVTQSPTHLIKTRGQQVTLRCSSQSGHNTVSWYQQALGQGPQFIFQYYREEENGRGNFPPRFSGLQFPNYSSELNVNALELDDSALYLCASSRQGAAYGYTFGSGTRLTVV.

J is TRBJ1-4 and V is TRBV5-1, with 7 bases lining up with TRBD1. The CDR3 is 15 residues long. The germline gives CDR1 SGHRS, CDR2 YFSETQ. The V segment lost 5 bases and the J segment 4 bases; nucleotides outside the gene matches: 8. CDR3 sequence: CASRTEGASNEKLFF. In DNA, the CDR3 is TGCGCCAGCAGAACTGAGGGGGCAAGTAATGAAAAACTGTTTTTT.

The rearrangement joins TRBV9 to TRBJ1-5; D is uncertain. Trimming cost V 0 bases and J 7 bases, with 11 bases left between them. Germline V CDR1 and CDR2: SGDLS, YYNGEE. The CDR3 sequence is 14 residues long. The CDR3 loop is CASSVDGGVQPQHF. CDR3 DNA sequence: TGTGCCAGCAGCGTAGATGGAGGAGTGCAGCCCCAGCATTTT. Complete variable domain (other parts from reference TRBV9 and TRBJ1-5): DSGVTQTPKHLITATGQRVTLRCSPRSGDLSVYWYQQSLDQGLQFLIQYYNGEERAKGNILERFSAQQFPDLHSELNLSSLELGDSALYFCASSVDGGVQPQHFGDGTRLSIL.

The chain employs TRBV25-1 and TRBJ1-1; D remains unclear. The CDR3 extends over 14 amino acids. Germline assignment: CDR1 MGHDK and CDR2 SYGVNS. V was pared by 6 bases and J by 1 base, with 12 bases between. CDR3 residues: CASSHYLRNTEAFF. In DNA, the CDR3 is TGTGCCAGCAGCCATTACTTAAGGAACACTGAAGCTTTCTTT.

J is TRBJ1-6 and V is TRBV27; TRBD1 is a possible D gene (5 bases). V lost 3 bases and J 9 bases, leaving 12 bases between the germline ends. This CDR3 region has 14 residues. The germline gives CDR1 MNHEY, CDR2 SMNVEV (reference sequence). The CDR3 loop is CASSFGSGGSPLHF. CDR3 DNA sequence: TGTGCCAGCAGTTTCGGCAGCGGGGGTTCACCCCTCCACTTT.

CDR3 sequence reads: CASSADRVYNEQFF. Written as DNA, the CDR3 is TGCGCCAGCAGCGCGGACAGAGTATACAATGAGCAGTTCTTC. The chain has TRBV5-1 and TRBJ2-1; weak D call: TRBD1 (6 bases). CDR1 is SGHRS and CDR2 is YFSETQ in the germline V gene. This CDR3 is 14 amino acids long. Trimming stripped 4 bases from V and 4 bases from J, with 12 bases between.

The chain is built from TRBV25-1 and TRBJ2-7; TRBD1 might be the D (8 bases). From germline, CDR1 is MGHDK and CDR2 SYGVNS. Trimming took off 3 bases at V and 3 bases at J, with 18 bases between the two ends. This CDR3 has 16 amino acids. As DNA, the CDR3 is TGTGCCAGCAGTGACCTACAGGGGGGGAGCCACTACGAGCAGTACTTC. The encoded protein is CASSDLQGGSHYEQYF.

V usage is TRBV6-5 and J usage is TRBJ2-3; D gene unclear. The CDR3 runs to 13 residues. The V gene's germline CDR1 is MNHEY and CDR2 SVGAGI. With 7 bases removed from V and 6 bases from J, the gap between germline ends came to 14 bases. The CDR3 here is CASTGWREDTQYF. The CDR3 coding sequence is TGTGCCAGCACCGGGTGGCGAGAGGATACGCAGTATTTT.

The rearrangement joins TRBV11-2 to TRBJ2-2; 11 nucleotides line up with TRBD1. Germline trimming cut 1 base from V and 4 bases from J; bases unmatched to any gene: 5. This CDR3 spans 17 amino acids. Germline V lookup: CDR1 SGHAT, CDR2 FQNNGV. CDR3 loop: CASSLARGTGGTGELFF. The CDR3 nucleotides are TGTGCCAGCAGCTTAGCTCGAGGGACAGGGGGCACCGGGGAGCTGTTTTTT.

The table lists this clone with a count of one. V gene TRBV7-8 combines with J gene TRBJ2-1, with TRBD2 matching 7 bases. The junction had 15 bases not matched to a gene; V was cut back by 7 bases and J by 9 bases. Germline V gene sequence: CDR1 SGHVS, CDR2 FQNEAQ. The CDR3 runs to 15 residues. This chain's CDR3 is CASKLRAGVLSEQFF. The DNA for the CDR3 is TGTGCCAGCAAGCTTAGGGCGGGAGTCTTGTCTGAGCAGTTCTTC.

This chain links TRBV10-2 with TRBJ1-2; 11 bases match TRBD1. Unmatched junction bases numbered 4, after V lost 2 bases and J lost 2 bases. Per germline, CDR1 WSHSY and CDR2 SAAADI. The CDR3 extends over 16 amino acids. CDR3 nucleotides: TGCGCCAGCAGTGAGCCCGGACAGGGGGCGAACTATGGCTACACCTTC. The encoded protein is CASSEPGQGANYGYTF.

V gene TRBV7-3 combines with J gene TRBJ2-2; a weak D match, TRBD1 (5 bases). The germline V gene has CDR1 SGHTA and CDR2 FQGTGA. V lost 5 bases and J 0 bases, leaving 19 bases between the germline ends. This CDR3 comprises 18 residues. CDR3 nucleotide sequence: TGTGCCAGCAGCCAACAGACAGTCGGACCGACGAACACCGGGGAGCTGTTTTTT. It specifies CASSQQTVGPTNTGELFF.